This entry lists 5 T cell receptor beta chains sequenced from one sample in a study of cytomegalovirus exposure and HLA in healthy donors. 13 Jbeta primers and 60 Vbeta primers were used for the PCR. This table comes from immunoSEQ multiplex PCR, and its TCRdb copy is limited to in-frame clones, with some not included. The table has under 200,000 clones, approximately 80% seen once. Sequenced sample: PBMCs. Receptors originate from a man aged 50 or older in good health and CMV-seropositive.

The J gene is TRBJ2-2, the V gene TRBV7-7; D might be TRBD1 (5 bases). From germline, CDR1 is SSHAT and CDR2 FNYEAQ (reference sequence). V was shortened by 1 base and J by 0 bases, with 6 bases between the two germline ends. CDR3 length: 15 amino acids. This CDR3 is CASSLDRTNTGELFF. The CDR3 region has the DNA TGTGCCAGCAGCTTAGACAGGACGAACACCGGGGAGCTGTTTTTT.

The CDR3 DNA is TGTGCCAGCAGTGAACAGGGGGATAATTCACCCCTCCACTTT. This translates into CASSEQGDNSPLHF. The chain joins TRBV6-4 to TRBJ1-6; 8 nucleotides align to TRBD1. The CDR3 totals 14 residues. Germline V gene lookup returns CDR1 MRHNA and CDR2 SNTAGT. J gave up 5 bases and V 3 bases, and 0 bases lay outside the gene matches.

The chain combines TRBV30 with TRBJ2-5; 8 bases line up with TRBD2. The CDR3 totals 15 residues. Germline assignment: CDR1 GTSNPN and CDR2 SVGIG (reference sequence). The V and J ends lost 3 bases and 2 bases, in that order; junction bases with no gene match: 8. CDR3 in amino acids: CAWSPGLGNQETQYF. The CDR3 bases are TGTGCCTGGAGCCCGGGACTAGGCAATCAAGAGACCCAGTACTTC.

The chain carries TRBV9 and TRBJ2-7; 8 bases are shared with TRBD1. From germline, CDR1 is SGDLS and CDR2 YYNGEE. Germline trimming cut 1 base from V and 5 bases from J; bases unmatched to any gene: 8. The CDR3 contains 15 residues. For the CDR3, the DNA is TGTGCCAGCAGCGTAACCCCGACAGGGGTTCACGAGCAGTACTTC. Protein product: CASSVTPTGVHEQYF.

This clone has only one observation. The chain carries TRBV9 and TRBJ2-1; 9 positions match TRBD1. After removal of 4 bases from V and 8 bases from J, the junction contained 4 bases not matched to a gene. Germline-derived CDR1 and CDR2 are SGDLS and YYNGEE. The CDR3 covers 13 residues. The CDR3 here is CASSPRTGDEQFF. The CDR3 DNA is TGTGCCAGCAGCCCCCGGACAGGGGATGAGCAGTTCTTC.